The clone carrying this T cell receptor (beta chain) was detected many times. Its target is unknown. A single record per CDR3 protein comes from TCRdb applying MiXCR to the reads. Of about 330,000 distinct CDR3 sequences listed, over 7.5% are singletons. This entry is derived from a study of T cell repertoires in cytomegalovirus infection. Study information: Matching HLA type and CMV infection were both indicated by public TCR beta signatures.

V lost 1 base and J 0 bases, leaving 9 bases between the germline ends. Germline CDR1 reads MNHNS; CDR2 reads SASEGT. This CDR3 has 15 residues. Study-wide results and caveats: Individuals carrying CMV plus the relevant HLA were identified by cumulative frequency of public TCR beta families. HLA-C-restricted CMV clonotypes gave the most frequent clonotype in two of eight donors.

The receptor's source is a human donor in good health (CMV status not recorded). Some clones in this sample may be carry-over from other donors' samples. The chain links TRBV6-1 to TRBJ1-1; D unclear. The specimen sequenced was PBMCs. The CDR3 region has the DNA TGTGCCAGCAGTGAAGTATGGGGATTGAACACTGAAGCTTTCTTT. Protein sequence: CASSEVWGLNTEAFF.